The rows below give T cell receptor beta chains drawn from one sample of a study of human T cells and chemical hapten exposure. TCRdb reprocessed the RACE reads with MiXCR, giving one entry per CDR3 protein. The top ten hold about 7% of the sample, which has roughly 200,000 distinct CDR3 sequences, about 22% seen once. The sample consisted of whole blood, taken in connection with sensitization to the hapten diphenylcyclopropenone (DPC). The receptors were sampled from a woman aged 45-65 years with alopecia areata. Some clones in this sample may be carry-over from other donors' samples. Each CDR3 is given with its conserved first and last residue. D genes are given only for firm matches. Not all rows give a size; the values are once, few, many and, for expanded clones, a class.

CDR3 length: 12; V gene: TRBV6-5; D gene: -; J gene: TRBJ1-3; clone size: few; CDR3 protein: CASSSDSGLSYF; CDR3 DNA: TGTGCCAGCAGTTCGGACAGCGGCCTATCCTATTTT
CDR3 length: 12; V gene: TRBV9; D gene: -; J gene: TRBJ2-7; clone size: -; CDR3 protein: CASSPRGYEQYF; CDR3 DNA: TGTGCCAGCAGCCCCCGTGGCTACGAGCAGTACTTC
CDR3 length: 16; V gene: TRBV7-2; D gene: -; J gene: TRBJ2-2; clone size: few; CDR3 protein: CASGGLANLRTGELFF; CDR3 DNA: TGTGCCAGTGGGGGGCTAGCGAATCTCCGAACCGGGGAGCTGTTTTTT
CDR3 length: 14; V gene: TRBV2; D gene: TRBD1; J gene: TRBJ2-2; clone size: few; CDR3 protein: CASSPGTGTGELFF; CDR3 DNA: TGTGCCAGCAGTCCCGGGACAGGCACCGGGGAGCTGTTTTTT
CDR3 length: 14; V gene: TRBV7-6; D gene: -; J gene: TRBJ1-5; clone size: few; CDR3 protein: CASSPGPGDQPQHF; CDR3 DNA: TGTGCCAGCAGTCCTGGCCCCGGGGATCAGCCCCAGCATTTT
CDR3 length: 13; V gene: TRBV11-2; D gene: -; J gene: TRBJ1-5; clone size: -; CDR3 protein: CASSGGFNQPQHF; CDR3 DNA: TGTGCCAGCAGCGGGGGTTTCAATCAGCCCCAGCATTTT
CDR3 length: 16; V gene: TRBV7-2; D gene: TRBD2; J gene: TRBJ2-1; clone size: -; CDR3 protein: CASSLVGTSGLDEQFF; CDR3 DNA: TGTGCCAGCAGCTTAGTGGGGACTAGCGGGCTAGACGAGCAGTTCTTC
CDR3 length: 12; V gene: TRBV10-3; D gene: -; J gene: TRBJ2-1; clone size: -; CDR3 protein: CAISTGSDEQFF; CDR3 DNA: TGTGCCATCAGTACAGGGAGTGATGAGCAGTTCTTC
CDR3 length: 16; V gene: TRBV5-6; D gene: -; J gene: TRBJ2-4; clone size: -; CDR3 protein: CASKEGLSATKNIQYF; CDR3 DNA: TGTGCCAGCAAGGAGGGTCTCTCAGCTACCAAAAACATTCAGTACTTC
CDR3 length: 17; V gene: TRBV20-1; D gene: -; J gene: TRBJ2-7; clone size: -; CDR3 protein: CSASPQFSGLLSYEQYF; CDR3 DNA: TGCAGTGCTAGCCCTCAATTCAGCGGGCTTCTCTCCTACGAGCAGTACTTC
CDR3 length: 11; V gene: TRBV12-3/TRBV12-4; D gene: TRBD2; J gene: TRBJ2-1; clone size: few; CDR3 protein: CASSLRDYVLF; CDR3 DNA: TGTGCCAGCAGTTTAAGGGACTACGTCCTCTTC
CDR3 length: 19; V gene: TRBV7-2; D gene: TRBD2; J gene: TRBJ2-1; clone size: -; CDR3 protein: CASSLIPPGLAGGGDEQFF; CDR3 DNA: TGTGCCAGCAGCCTCATCCCTCCGGGACTAGCGGGAGGGGGCGATGAGCAGTTCTTC
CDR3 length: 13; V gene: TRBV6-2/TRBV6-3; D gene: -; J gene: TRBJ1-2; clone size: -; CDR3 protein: CASSYERAGGYTF; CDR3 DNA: TGTGCCAGCAGTTACGAACGGGCTGGTGGCTACACCTTC
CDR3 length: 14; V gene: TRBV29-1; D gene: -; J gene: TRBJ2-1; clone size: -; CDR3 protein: CSVERRISYNEQFF; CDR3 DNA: TGCAGCGTTGAAAGGCGGATCTCCTACAATGAGCAGTTCTTC
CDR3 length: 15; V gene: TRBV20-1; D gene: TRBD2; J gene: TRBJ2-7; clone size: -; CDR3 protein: CSATPGLGFSYEQYF; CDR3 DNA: TGCAGTGCTACTCCGGGACTAGGCTTCTCCTACGAGCAGTACTTC
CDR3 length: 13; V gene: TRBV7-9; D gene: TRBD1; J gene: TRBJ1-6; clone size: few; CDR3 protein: CASSPTGNSPLHF; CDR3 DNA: TGTGCCAGCAGCCCGACAGGGAATTCACCCCTCCACTTT
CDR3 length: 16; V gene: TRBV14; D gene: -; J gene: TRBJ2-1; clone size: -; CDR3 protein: CASSQGLGSKTDEQFF; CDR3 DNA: TGTGCCAGCAGCCAAGGACTCGGGAGTAAGACTGATGAGCAGTTCTTC
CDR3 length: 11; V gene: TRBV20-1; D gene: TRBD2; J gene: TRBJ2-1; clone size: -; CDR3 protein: CSVPLGGPQFF; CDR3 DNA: TGCAGTGTCCCCTTGGGAGGGCCACAGTTCTTC
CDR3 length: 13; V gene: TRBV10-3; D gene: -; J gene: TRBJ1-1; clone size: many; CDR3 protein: CAISDRGGTEAFF; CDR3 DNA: TGTGCCATCAGTGATAGGGGAGGCACTGAAGCTTTCTTT
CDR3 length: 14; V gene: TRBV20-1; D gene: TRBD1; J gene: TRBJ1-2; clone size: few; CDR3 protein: CSARRQGSNYGYTF; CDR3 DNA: TGCAGTGCTAGAAGACAGGGGAGTAACTATGGCTACACCTTC
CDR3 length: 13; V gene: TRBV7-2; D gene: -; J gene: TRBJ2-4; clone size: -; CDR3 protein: CASSLIQGHIQYF; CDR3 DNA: TGTGCCAGCAGCTTAATCCAGGGCCACATTCAGTACTTC
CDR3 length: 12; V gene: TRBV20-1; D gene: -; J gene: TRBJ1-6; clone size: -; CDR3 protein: CSAGARDSPLHF; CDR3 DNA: TGCAGTGCTGGGGCCCGGGATTCACCCCTCCACTTT
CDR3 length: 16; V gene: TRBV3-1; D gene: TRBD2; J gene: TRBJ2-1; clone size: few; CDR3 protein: CASSQEGGSGWNEQFF; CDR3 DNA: TGTGCCAGCAGCCAAGAGGGCGGGAGCGGGTGGAATGAGCAGTTCTTC
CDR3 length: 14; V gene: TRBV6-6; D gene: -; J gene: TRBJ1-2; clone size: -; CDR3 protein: CASSTDRPLYGYTF; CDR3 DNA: TGTGCCAGCAGTACCGACAGGCCGCTCTATGGCTACACCTTC
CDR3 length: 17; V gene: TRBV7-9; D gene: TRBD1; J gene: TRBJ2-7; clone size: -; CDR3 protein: CASSRDGQGAKSYEQYF; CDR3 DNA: TGTGCCAGCAGTCGAGACGGACAGGGGGCGAAATCCTACGAGCAGTACTTC
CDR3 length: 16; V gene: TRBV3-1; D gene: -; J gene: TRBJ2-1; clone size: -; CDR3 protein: CASSQGGPRGYNEQFF; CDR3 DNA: TGTGCCAGCAGCCAAGGAGGCCCGAGGGGCTACAATGAGCAGTTCTTC